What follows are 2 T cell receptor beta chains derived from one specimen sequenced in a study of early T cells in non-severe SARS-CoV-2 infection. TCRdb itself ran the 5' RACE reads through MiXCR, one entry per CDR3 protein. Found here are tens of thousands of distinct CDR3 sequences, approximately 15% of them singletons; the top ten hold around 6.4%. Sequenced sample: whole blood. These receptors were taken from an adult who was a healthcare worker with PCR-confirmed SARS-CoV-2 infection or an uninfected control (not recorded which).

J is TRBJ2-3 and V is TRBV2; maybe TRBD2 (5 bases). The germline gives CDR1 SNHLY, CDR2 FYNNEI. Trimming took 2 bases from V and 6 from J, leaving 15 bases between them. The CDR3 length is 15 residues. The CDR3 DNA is TGTGCCAGCAGTGAAATAACGGACTCCTCGGATACGCAGTATTTT. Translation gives CASSEITDSSDTQYF.

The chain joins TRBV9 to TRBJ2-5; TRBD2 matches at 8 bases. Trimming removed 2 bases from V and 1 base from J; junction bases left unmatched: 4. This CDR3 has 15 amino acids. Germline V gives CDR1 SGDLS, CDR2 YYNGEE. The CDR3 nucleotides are TGTGCCAGCAGCGTGAGGACTAGCTCCCAAGAGACCCAGTACTTC. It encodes CASSVRTSSQETQYF.